This entry features one TCR beta chain sequence. The target antigen is unknown. The treatment denotes: some 19 received Ad26.COV2.S at low or high dose, single or two shots; roughly five received placebo; per-sample allocation not given. Samples came from day 63 after the first vaccine or placebo injection. These data come from a study of Ad26.COV2.S vaccination and SARS-CoV-2 variants. Study-wide results and limits: The authors reported substantial breadth in spike-specific CD8+ and CD4+ T cell responses after vaccination. Individuals receiving vaccine had higher spike-specific TCR breadth than placebo recipients did.

The V end was cut by 2 bases, the J end by 8 bases, with 15 bases between. From germline, CDR1 is KGHSH and CDR2 LQKENI. This CDR3 is 14 amino acids long. Repertoires were generated with immunoSEQ multiplex PCR, while TCRdb's copy carries only in-frame clones and drops some. The data contain hundreds of thousands of clones, 75% to 90% of them singletons. The origin of this receptor is a person between 18 and 60 years old who received the Ad26.COV2.S COVID-19 vaccine or a placebo. Sample: peripheral blood, taken in a trial of Ad26.COV2.S vaccine versus placebo. V gene TRBV18 combines with J gene TRBJ1-2; D is unresolved. CDR3 sequence (DNA): TGTGCCAGCTCACCATATCTTACAGTAGACGGCTACACCTTC. Translating gives CASSPYLTVDGYTF.